Below are 23 T cell receptor beta chains sequenced from a single sample in a study of T cells in Graves' hyperthyroidism and ophthalmopathy. Researchers amplified the TCR beta CDR3 regions from RNA transcripts. The HTBI primer set served for first-round RT-PCR of the TCR CDR3. TCRdb called the multiplex PCR reads again in MiXCR, with one record for every CDR3 protein. Of about 400,000 distinct CDR3 sequences listed, around 15% are singletons. Sequences were obtained from blood. The receptors were gathered from a woman aged 55-69 years with Graves' ophthalmopathy.

The J gene is TRBJ1-6, the V gene TRBV10-1; 7 nucleotides line up with TRBD1. The CDR3 is made up of 15 amino acids. The V gene's germline CDR1 is WNHNN and CDR2 SYGVQD (reference sequence). With 3 bases clipped from V and 7 bases from J, the junction kept 6 bases outside the gene matches. The CDR3 DNA follows: TGCGCCAGCAGTGAACTTCCGACAGGGAATTCACCCCTCCACTTT. Its protein is CASSELPTGNSPLHF.

This clonotype was seen ten or more times. V usage is TRBV2 and J usage is TRBJ2-1, with 7 bases that match TRBD2. This CDR3 has 16 residues. The ends lost 7 bases at V and 4 bases at J; junction bases unmatched: 13. Germline loops: CDR1 SNHLY, CDR2 FYNNEI. CDR3 in DNA: TGTGCCAGCACCGAGGTCGGCGGGAGATCTTACAATGAGCAGTTCTTC. Amino acids: CASTEVGGRSYNEQFF. Drawing the rest from reference TRBV2 and TRBJ2-1, the complete variable domain is EPEVTQTPSHQVTQMGQEVILRCVPISNHLYFYWYRQILGQKVEFLVSFYNNEISEKSEIFDDQFSVERPDGSNFTLKIRSTKLEDSAMYFCASTEVGGRSYNEQFFGPGTRLTVL.

This clonotype was seen a handful of times. The chain uses TRBV6-1 and TRBJ2-4; 8 positions match TRBD2. Unmatched junction bases numbered 4, after V lost 5 bases and J lost 7 bases. Germline assignment: CDR1 MNHNS and CDR2 SASEGT. CDR3 length: 13 amino acids. The CDR3 here is CASSSGGANIQYF. The CDR3 coding sequence is TGTGCCAGCAGTTCGGGGGGGGCTAACATTCAGTACTTC.

The chain carries TRBV5-1 and TRBJ2-3; 9 bases are shared with TRBD2. This CDR3 spans 16 amino acids. CDR1 is SGHRS, CDR2 YFSETQ, per germline. V was pared by 0 bases and J by 4 bases, with 6 bases of the junction left unmatched. In DNA, the CDR3 is TGCGCCAGCAGCTTGGCTGGAGCGGGAGGATCAGATACGCAGTATTTT. Translating gives CASSLAGAGGSDTQYF.

A word on this clonotype: A read error is possible here, since a much larger clone lies one base away. The V and J genes are TRBV2 and TRBJ2-2; 8 bases are shared with TRBD2. With V trimmed by 6 bases and J by 7 bases, 10 bases remained unmatched. The CDR3 totals 15 residues. CDR1 is SNHLY, CDR2 FYNNEI, per germline. The CDR3 DNA reads as TGTGCCAGCAGCCGCCGGCGGGAGGTAGGCGGGGAGCTGTTTTTT. The encoded protein is CASSRRREVGGELFF.

Here the CDR3 reads CASSQEAGENTEAFF. DNA of the CDR3: TGTGCCAGCAGCCAAGAGGCAGGGGAGAACACTGAAGCTTTCTTT. The chain links TRBV3-1 to TRBJ1-1; the D gene is possibly TRBD1 (6 bases). Germline V lookup: CDR1 LGHDT, CDR2 YNNKEL (reference sequence). The CDR3 extends over 15 amino acids. Trimming took off 0 bases at V and 1 base at J, with 9 bases between the two ends. Variable domain in full (rest from reference TRBV3-1 and TRBJ1-1): DTAVSQTPKYLVTQMGNDKSIKCEQNLGHDTMYWYKQDSKKFLKIMFSYNNKELIINETVPNRFSPKSPDKAHLNLHINSLELGDSAVYFCASSQEAGENTEAFFGQGTRLTVV.

This clonotype has a handful of counts. J is TRBJ2-4 and V is TRBV30; TRBD1 is a possible D gene (6 bases). V dropped 1 base and J dropped 4 bases, with 14 bases sitting between them. Germline loops: CDR1 GTSNPN, CDR2 SVGIG (reference sequence). The CDR3 extends over 15 amino acids. The CDR3 reads CAWSAPGGRKNIQYF. As DNA, the CDR3 is TGTGCCTGGAGTGCCCCTGGGGGCCGAAAAAACATTCAGTACTTC.

This clonotype was observed a handful of times. Since a much larger clone is just one base distant, this may be a read error. This chain links TRBV3-1 with TRBJ1-1, with no clear D. The CDR3 totals 13 residues. The germline V gene encodes CDR1 LGHDT and CDR2 YNNKEL (reference sequence). V lost 4 bases, J lost 6 bases, and 12 bases lay in between. The chain's CDR3 is CASSRRGLAEAFF. CDR3 bases: TGTGCCAGCAGCCGACGGGGTCTCGCTGAAGCTTTCTTT.

This clonotype has a count of ten or more. The chain links TRBV27 to TRBJ2-1, with D possibly matching TRBD2 (6 bases). Germline V lookup: CDR1 MNHEY, CDR2 SMNVEV (reference sequence). This CDR3 spans 18 amino acids. Between the trimmed V and J ends, which lost 8 bases and 3 bases, there was a span of 26 bases. The CDR3 loop is CASSPEEGRGRSYNEQFF. The CDR3 DNA follows: TGTGCCAGCTCCCCCGAGGAGGGTCGGGGACGGAGCTACAATGAGCAGTTCTTC.

Many counts were recorded for this clonotype. This chain joins TRBV20-1 and TRBJ1-5; a weak D match, TRBD1 (6 bases). This CDR3 comprises 17 residues. CDR1 is DFQATT, CDR2 SNEGSKA, per germline (reference sequence). The ends were cut back, 1 base at V and 5 bases at J, with 21 bases in the middle. The DNA of the CDR3 is TGCAGTGCTAGAGCGTCGGCTTTGGGACAAGCTCATCAGCCCCAGCATTTT. Its translation: CSARASALGQAHQPQHF.

This clonotype was detected ten times or more. The genes are TRBV5-1 and TRBJ1-1, with 9 bases that match TRBD1. Germline lookup yields CDR1 SGHRS and CDR2 YFSETQ. This CDR3 has 14 residues. The ends lost 4 bases at V and 2 bases at J; junction bases unmatched: 3. The CDR3, as DNA: TGCGCCAGCAGCGAACAGGGGGCAAACACTGAAGCTTTCTTT. It encodes CASSEQGANTEAFF. The full variable domain, in which reference TRBV5-1 and TRBJ1-1 provide the parts outside the CDR3, is KAGVTQTPRYLIKTRGQQVTLSCSPISGHRSVSWYQQTPGQGLQFLFEYFSETQRNKGNFPGRFSGRQFSNSRSEMNVSTLELGDSALYLCASSEQGANTEAFFGQGTRLTVV.

This clonotype was seen many times. The chain combines TRBV18 with TRBJ2-7; perhaps D is TRBD1 or TRBD2 (6 bases each). Per germline, CDR1 KGHSH and CDR2 LQKENI. Trimming cost V 5 bases and J 6 bases, with 14 bases left between them. There are 13 residues in the CDR3. The CDR3: CASSAGTLGEQYF. CDR3 nucleotide sequence: TGTGCCAGCTCAGCGGGGACACTAGGCGAGCAGTACTTC.

This clonotype has at least ten counts. This chain links TRBV19 with TRBJ2-3; D is perhaps TRBD1 (6 bases). Per the germline V gene, CDR1 is LNHDA and CDR2 is SQIVND (reference sequence). With 4 bases removed from V and 7 bases from J, the gap between germline ends came to 15 bases. The CDR3 spans 14 residues. The CDR3, as DNA: TGTGCCAGTAGTACAGGACAGAGTCCTTATACGCAGTATTTT. Translated: CASSTGQSPYTQYF.

This clonotype showed up just a few times. V is TRBV7-9 and J is TRBJ2-3; a possible D gene is TRBD2 (7 bases). The length of the CDR3 is 14 residues. The V gene lost 4 bases and the J gene lost 4 bases, with 12 bases spanning the gap. Germline V lookup: CDR1 SEHNR, CDR2 FQNEAQ (reference sequence). CDR3 loop: CASSSRGGADTQYF. CDR3 coding DNA: TGTGCCAGCAGCTCAAGGGGGGGAGCAGATACGCAGTATTTT.

This clonotype was found many times. The rearrangement joins TRBV11-2 to TRBJ2-3; D perhaps matches TRBD2 (5 bases). The CDR3 is 15 amino acids. V lost 5 bases to trimming and J lost 1 base, with 13 bases between them. The germline V gene has CDR1 SGHAT and CDR2 FQNNGV. The CDR3 here is CASSPLATRTDTQYF. The CDR3 DNA follows: TGTGCCAGCAGCCCTTTAGCGACCCGCACAGATACGCAGTATTTT.

This clonotype occurred many times. J is TRBJ2-7 and V is TRBV30; maybe TRBD1 (7 bases). Trimming stripped 4 bases from V and 0 bases from J, with 13 bases between. The length of the CDR3 is 14 residues. Germline-derived CDR1 and CDR2 are GTSNPN and SVGIG (reference sequence). The CDR3 nucleotides are TGTGCCTGGAACGCAGGGGGGTCCTCCTACGAGCAGTACTTC. It codes for CAWNAGGSSYEQYF.

This clonotype was seen repeatedly, ten times or more. The rearrangement uses TRBV5-1 and TRBJ2-5; possibly TRBD2 for D (6 bases). V was cut by 2 bases and J by 3 bases, with 11 bases left in between. The germline V gene has CDR1 SGHRS and CDR2 YFSETQ. This CDR3 has 14 residues. CDR3 nucleotide sequence: TGCGCCAGCAGCTTTGGAGGAGGGGAAGAGACCCAGTACTTC. As protein: CASSFGGGEETQYF.

At least ten counts were recorded for this clonotype. The chain employs TRBV28 and TRBJ2-1, with a tentative D call TRBD2 (6 bases). The germline V gene has CDR1 MDHEN and CDR2 SYDVKM. The CDR3 extends over 20 amino acids. V shed 6 bases and J shed 0 bases, with 27 bases lying between them. The CDR3 region is CASSPKRRGARSSSYNEQFF. CDR3 bases: TGTGCCAGCAGCCCCAAGCGGAGGGGAGCCCGTTCTAGCTCCTACAATGAGCAGTTCTTC.

This chain joins TRBV5-1 and TRBJ2-1; TRBD2 aligns across 9 bases. The CDR3 totals 17 residues. V lost 0 bases to trimming and J lost 2 bases; unmatched junction nucleotides: 6. Germline CDR1 is SGHRS and CDR2 is YFSETQ. CDR3 DNA sequence: TGCGCCAGCAGCTTGGCCGTGGGCGGGAGGGCCTACAATGAGCAGTTCTTC. It is translated as CASSLAVGGRAYNEQFF.

As concerns this clonotype: A clone one base away is much larger, so this may be a read error. The chain employs TRBV12-3 or TRBV12-4 and TRBJ2-1; D call uncertain. The CDR3 sequence is 15 residues long. V shed 3 bases and J shed 6 bases, with 15 bases lying between them. The CDR3 sequence: CASSFGQDLRNEQFF. CDR3 in DNA: TGTGCCAGCAGTTTCGGGCAAGATCTACGCAATGAGCAGTTCTTC.

The V gene is TRBV6-1, the J gene TRBJ2-7; D is possibly TRBD2 (6 bases). The CDR3 has 13 amino acids. Trimming left V 4 bases short and J 5 bases short, with 12 bases between. Germline loops: CDR1 MNHNS, CDR2 SASEGT. CDR3 sequence reads: CASSGWRVDEQYF. DNA of the CDR3: TGTGCCAGCAGTGGGTGGAGGGTCGACGAGCAGTACTTC.

This clonotype was recorded a few times. Here the CDR3 DNA reads TGTGCCAGCAGCTTAAGGACGGGCGGGACCGGGGAGCTGTTTTTT. Its translation is CASSLRTGGTGELFF. The V and J genes are TRBV28 and TRBJ2-2; weak D call: TRBD2 (5 bases). Germline V gene data show CDR1 as MDHEN and CDR2 as SYDVKM. CDR3 length equals 15 residues. V lost 6 bases, J lost 5 bases, and 16 bases lay in between. Variable domain in full (rest from reference TRBV28 and TRBJ2-2): DVKVTQSSRYLVKRTGEKVFLECVQDMDHENMFWYRQDPGLGLRLIYFSYDVKMKEKGDIPEGYSVSREKKERFSLILESASTNQTSMYLCASSLRTGGTGELFFGEGSRLTVL.

The table lists this clonotype with many counts. V is TRBV28 and J is TRBJ2-3; 8 positions agree with TRBD1. Germline lookup yields CDR1 MDHEN and CDR2 SYDVKM. Unmatched junction bases numbered 9, after V lost 6 bases and J lost 1 base. This CDR3 comprises 16 residues. As DNA, the CDR3 is TGTGCCAGCAGACGGACAGGGTCGTACCGCACAGATACGCAGTATTTT. Protein sequence: CASRRTGSYRTDTQYF.